The rows below give T cell receptor beta chains drawn from one sample of a study of blood T cell repertoires in COVID-19. The protocol was immunoSEQ multiplex PCR, while the TCRdb copy is restricted to in-frame clones and leaves out a portion. The table records about 140,000 clones, approximately 78% of them present only once. The sample was PBMCs or T cells enriched from blood (not recorded which). The receptor set was obtained from a woman aged 50 to 60 who had recovered from COVID-19. Each CDR3 is given with its conserved first and last residue. The D gene is left open where the match is weak. The size entry is marked missing in some rows and otherwise reads once, few, many or a size class.

v_gene: TRBV5-4
len: 16
d_gene: -
j_gene: TRBJ2-7
abundance: -
CDR3aa: CASSLGRGRGDYEQYF
CDR3nt: TGTGCCAGCAGCTTGGGTCGGGGCAGGGGGGACTACGAGCAGTACTTC

v_gene: TRBV28
len: 14
d_gene: -
j_gene: TRBJ1-2
abundance: -
CDR3aa: CASTSTARNYGYTF
CDR3nt: TGTGCCAGCACCTCGACAGCCCGAAACTATGGCTACACCTTC

v_gene: TRBV5-4
len: 16
d_gene: TRBD1
j_gene: TRBJ1-6
abundance: -
CDR3aa: CASSSPGTGEGSPLHF
CDR3nt: TGTGCCAGCAGCTCCCCCGGGACAGGGGAGGGTTCACCCCTCCACTTT

v_gene: TRBV5-1
len: 16
d_gene: TRBD1
j_gene: TRBJ1-3
abundance: -
CDR3aa: CASSRTLGGGGNTIYF
CDR3nt: TGCGCCAGCAGCCGTACGTTAGGGGGCGGAGGAAACACCATATATTTT

v_gene: TRBV6-4
len: 14
d_gene: -
j_gene: TRBJ1-2
abundance: -
CDR3aa: CASSEETGGMGYTF
CDR3nt: TGTGCCAGCAGTGAGGAGACAGGAGGCATGGGCTACACCTTC

v_gene: TRBV30
len: 14
d_gene: -
j_gene: TRBJ1-6
abundance: few
CDR3aa: CAWSQQGDNSPLHF
CDR3nt: TGTGCCTGGTCGCAACAGGGTGATAATTCACCCCTCCACTTT

v_gene: TRBV10-3
len: 14
d_gene: TRBD1
j_gene: TRBJ2-5
abundance: -
CDR3aa: CATHVGQAKETQYF
CDR3nt: TGTGCCACCCACGTGGGACAGGCTAAAGAGACCCAGTACTTC

v_gene: TRBV9
len: 12
d_gene: -
j_gene: TRBJ2-5
abundance: -
CDR3aa: CASSAGGETQYF
CDR3nt: TGTGCCAGCAGCGCGGGTGGAGAGACCCAGTACTTC

v_gene: TRBV28
len: 16
d_gene: -
j_gene: TRBJ2-3
abundance: few
CDR3aa: CASSLPGASRTDTQYF
CDR3nt: TGTGCCAGCAGCTTGCCAGGGGCAAGTCGCACAGATACGCAGTATTTT

v_gene: TRBV5-8
len: 12
d_gene: TRBD1
j_gene: TRBJ1-1
abundance: once
CDR3aa: CASSLKTGKAFF
CDR3nt: TGTGCCAGCAGCTTGAAGACAGGGAAAGCTTTCTTT

v_gene: TRBV10-3
len: 15
d_gene: TRBD1
j_gene: TRBJ2-7
abundance: -
CDR3aa: CAISGRDRGSYEQYF
CDR3nt: TGTGCCATCAGTGGCAGAGACAGGGGATCCTACGAGCAGTACTTC

v_gene: TRBV28
len: 15
d_gene: -
j_gene: TRBJ2-2
abundance: -
CDR3aa: CASSLSRGGTGELFF
CDR3nt: TGTGCCAGCAGTTTGTCAAGAGGGGGCACCGGGGAGCTGTTTTTT

v_gene: TRBV14
len: 13
d_gene: -
j_gene: TRBJ1-6
abundance: few
CDR3aa: CASSTGISSPLHF
CDR3nt: TGTGCCAGCAGCACAGGGATATCTTCACCCCTCCACTTT

v_gene: TRBV29-1
len: 12
d_gene: TRBD1
j_gene: TRBJ2-7
abundance: -
CDR3aa: CSVGDRGLEQYF
CDR3nt: TGCAGCGTTGGGGACAGGGGACTGGAGCAGTACTTC

v_gene: TRBV19
len: 17
d_gene: TRBD2
j_gene: TRBJ2-5
abundance: few
CDR3aa: CASSIDRSGGARGTQYF
CDR3nt: TGTGCCAGTAGTATAGACCGAAGCGGGGGGGCCCGTGGGACCCAGTACTTC

v_gene: TRBV5-1
len: 14
d_gene: -
j_gene: TRBJ1-1
abundance: -
CDR3aa: CASSRDGENTEAFF
CDR3nt: TGCGCCAGCAGTCGTGACGGGGAGAACACTGAAGCTTTCTTT

v_gene: TRBV7-6
len: 16
d_gene: -
j_gene: TRBJ2-3
abundance: -
CDR3aa: CASSLVTKSSTDTQYF
CDR3nt: TGTGCCAGCAGCTTAGTGACAAAAAGTAGCACAGATACGCAGTATTTT

v_gene: TRBV29-1
len: 15
d_gene: TRBD2
j_gene: TRBJ2-3
abundance: few
CDR3aa: CSVEPSSGGADTQYF
CDR3nt: TGCAGCGTTGAACCCTCAAGCGGGGGGGCAGATACGCAGTATTTT

v_gene: TRBV7-9
len: 16
d_gene: TRBD1
j_gene: TRBJ2-7
abundance: -
CDR3aa: CASSLLLGQGAREQYF
CDR3nt: TGTGCCAGCAGCTTATTATTGGGACAGGGGGCGCGAGAGCAGTACTTC

v_gene: TRBV5-1
len: 13
d_gene: -
j_gene: TRBJ1-6
abundance: once
CDR3aa: CASSLRENSPLHF
CDR3nt: TGCGCCAGCAGCTTGAGGGAGAATTCACCCCTCCACTTT

v_gene: TRBV4-1
len: 17
d_gene: TRBD2
j_gene: TRBJ2-1
abundance: once
CDR3aa: CASSQVAGGSSYNEQFF
CDR3nt: TGCGCCAGCAGCCAAGTAGCGGGGGGGAGCTCCTACAATGAGCAGTTCTTC

v_gene: TRBV6-2/TRBV6-3
len: 18
d_gene: TRBD2
j_gene: TRBJ2-3
abundance: -
CDR3aa: CASSDLAGGRLGTDTQYF
CDR3nt: TGTGCCAGCAGCGACCTAGCGGGGGGGCGTCTTGGCACAGATACGCAGTATTTT

v_gene: TRBV5-1
len: 15
d_gene: TRBD1
j_gene: TRBJ1-1
abundance: -
CDR3aa: CASSLTGVRDTEAFF
CDR3nt: TGCGCCAGCAGCCTGACAGGGGTTCGGGACACTGAAGCTTTCTTT

v_gene: TRBV9
len: 15
d_gene: -
j_gene: TRBJ1-1
abundance: -
CDR3aa: CASSVATSPNTEAFF
CDR3nt: TGTGCCAGCAGCGTAGCGACAAGCCCGAACACTGAAGCTTTCTTT

v_gene: TRBV5-4
len: 15
d_gene: -
j_gene: TRBJ1-4
abundance: once
CDR3aa: CASSPTGATNEKLFF
CDR3nt: TGTGCCAGCAGCCCGACGGGGGCAACTAATGAAAAACTGTTTTTT

v_gene: TRBV10-3
len: 16
d_gene: -
j_gene: TRBJ1-2
abundance: -
CDR3aa: CATQAMEAPSNYGYTF
CDR3nt: TGTGCCACTCAAGCCATGGAGGCACCTAGCAACTATGGCTACACCTTC

v_gene: TRBV6-5
len: 15
d_gene: -
j_gene: TRBJ1-1
abundance: -
CDR3aa: CASSYSVTGNTEAFF
CDR3nt: TGTGCCAGCAGTTACTCAGTTACGGGGAACACTGAAGCTTTCTTT

v_gene: TRBV29-1
len: 14
d_gene: TRBD1
j_gene: TRBJ2-3
abundance: -
CDR3aa: CSVATGWDTDTQYF
CDR3nt: TGCAGCGTTGCGACAGGGTGGGACACAGATACGCAGTATTTT

v_gene: TRBV25-1
len: 14
d_gene: TRBD1
j_gene: TRBJ2-5
abundance: -
CDR3aa: CASSEWDRQETQYF
CDR3nt: TGTGCCAGCAGTGAATGGGACAGGCAAGAGACCCAGTACTTC

v_gene: TRBV3-1/TRBV3-2
len: 11
d_gene: -
j_gene: TRBJ2-7
abundance: -
CDR3aa: CASSLSYEQYF
CDR3nt: TGTGCCAGCAGCCTATCCTACGAGCAGTACTTC

v_gene: TRBV7-9
len: 14
d_gene: TRBD2
j_gene: TRBJ2-5
abundance: -
CDR3aa: CASSLVGGSETQYF
CDR3nt: TGTGCCAGCAGCTTAGTGGGGGGGTCAGAGACCCAGTACTTC

v_gene: TRBV27
len: 12
d_gene: TRBD1
j_gene: TRBJ1-1
abundance: -
CDR3aa: CASKGAYTEAFF
CDR3nt: TGTGCCAGCAAGGGGGCTTACACTGAAGCTTTCTTT